This T cell receptor beta chain is from a study of T cells in tuberculosis. Study-level results: Active tuberculosis TCR-alpha repertoires lay closer to GMM-specific TCRs than IGRA-negative controls, suggesting clonal expansion. Active tuberculosis patients had shorter CDR3-alpha; the beta difference was nonsignificant.

Profiled with immunoSEQ multiplex PCR; TCRdb holds only in-frame clones, not every one. Of 30,000 to 40,000 clones detected, 95% to 97% appear once; the ten largest clones hold roughly 5.7%. V lost 2 bases to trimming and J lost 2 bases; unmatched junction nucleotides: 4. The CDR3 totals 15 residues. Germline lookup yields CDR1 LNHDA and CDR2 SQIVND (reference sequence). Concerning this clone itself: Its target is not known.

Material: PBMCs. This clonotype originated in a donor between 10 and 35 years old with latent tuberculosis or without tuberculosis infection. This chain joins TRBV19 and TRBJ2-7, with 9 bases that match TRBD1. The CDR3 here is CASSIFGTGPYEQYF. The CDR3 coding sequence is TGTGCCAGTAGTATATTCGGGACAGGGCCCTACGAGCAGTACTTC. Based on the CDR3 plus reference TRBV19 and TRBJ2-7, the full variable domain is DGGITQSPKYLFRKEGQNVTLSCEQNLNHDAMYWYRQDPGQGLRLIYYSQIVNDFQKGDIAEGYSVSREKKESFPLTVTSAQKNPTAFYLCASSIFGTGPYEQYFGPGTRLTVT.